This TCR beta chain was recovered during a study of cytomegalovirus exposure and HLA in healthy donors. In the case of this clone: Antigen unknown.

The PCR employed 60 Vbeta primers together with 13 Jbeta primers. Data came from immunoSEQ multiplex PCR; TCRdb stores just in-frame clones and leaves some out. Of roughly 59,000 clones in the sample, about 63% were seen once. The germline V gene has CDR1 SGHVS and CDR2 FQNEAQ. The junction had 14 bases not matched to a gene; V was cut back by 7 bases and J by 3 bases. The CDR3 contains 16 residues. Findings and caveats of the study: As a later analysis revealed, the rate of TCR association differed by HLA locus, with DRB1 most and HLA-C fewest. In a later analysis, the majority of CMV-associated beta chains seemingly showed HLA restriction. With later analysis, a missense DCLRE1C variant became linked to TCR beta V- and J-gene trimming. Researchers reportedly found TCR beta sequences accurately predicted most subjects' HLA-A and HLA-B alleles.

The sequence derives from a man aged 35 to 55 in good health and CMV-seropositive. The sample consisted of PBMCs. V and J are TRBV7-8 and TRBJ1-1, with TRBD1 matching 7 bases. The CDR3 region has the DNA TGTGCCAGCAACCCTCGGACAGGACTATCGTACACTGAAGCTTTCTTT. Its translation: CASNPRTGLSYTEAFF. The whole variable domain, remainder taken from reference TRBV7-8 and TRBJ1-1, is GAGVSQSPRYKVAKRGQDVALRCDPISGHVSLFWYQQALGQGPEFLTYFQNEAQLDKSGLPSDRFFAERPEGSVSTLKIQRTQQEDSAVYLCASNPRTGLSYTEAFFGQGTRLTVV.